The 25 T cell receptor beta chains reported below all come from one sample, sequenced in a study of cutaneous CD30+ T cell lymphoproliferative disorder and hepatitis E (dated by TCRdb to between 2017 and 2018). Libraries were built with the immunoSEQ multiplex PCR assay. As stored in TCRdb, this immuneACCESS dataset retains in-frame rearrangements with V and J assigned. A fraction of the clones does not appear; measured against another copy, unresolved V genes explain less than half of the discrepancy, and the remainder lacks a known reason. Counted in this sample were thousands of clones; just under 75% of them appeared once. Of the sample, approximately 1% falls within the top ten clones. Sequencing was performed on blood. These receptors were collected from a human donor with a cutaneous T cell lymphoproliferative disorder associated with hepatitis E virus.

The CDR3 loop reads CASSDGGQYF. The CDR3 coding sequence is TGTGCCAGCAGTGATGGGGGACAGTACTTC. The J gene is TRBJ2-4, the V gene TRBV6-1, with D possibly called TRBD1 or TRBD2 (5 bases each). Germline CDR1 reads MNHNS; CDR2 reads SASEGT. The CDR3 loop spans 10 amino acids. The ends were cut back, 3 bases at V and 13 bases at J, with 7 bases in the middle.

This rearrangement joins TRBV19 to TRBJ1-2; 10 bases match TRBD1. The CDR3 has 14 residues. J was trimmed by 8 bases and V by 4 bases; bases with no gene match: 7. Germline CDR1 LNHDA, CDR2 SQIVND (reference sequence). The CDR3 sequence: CASSTGTGAVGYTF. The DNA for the CDR3 is TGTGCCAGTAGTACCGGGACAGGGGCTGTGGGCTACACCTTC.

V usage is TRBV7-2 and J usage is TRBJ2-5; a possible D gene is TRBD1 (6 bases). Between the trimmed V and J ends, which lost 1 base and 1 base, there was a span of 19 bases. CDR3 size: 18 residues. CDR1 is SGHTA and CDR2 is FQGNSA in the germline V gene. The CDR3 region has the DNA TGTGCCAGCAGCTTAGGATTCGGGCCCTTAGGGGGCCAAGAGACCCAGTACTTC. Amino acids: CASSLGFGPLGGQETQYF.

V usage is TRBV5-1 and J usage is TRBJ2-3, with D hard to call. Germline V lookup: CDR1 SGHRS, CDR2 YFSETQ. V was pared by 1 base and J by 2 bases, with 11 bases between. The CDR3 is 15 residues long. Here the CDR3 DNA reads TGCGCCAGCAGCTTGATAGATCCCCCCACAGATACGCAGTATTTT. The encoded protein is CASSLIDPPTDTQYF.

This clone showed up just a few times. The rearrangement uses TRBV4-2 and TRBJ2-1; D might be TRBD2 (6 bases). Germline CDR1 is LGHNA and CDR2 is YNFKEQ. Between the trimmed V and J ends, which lost 5 bases and 0 bases, there was a span of 11 bases. The CDR3 is 15 residues long. CDR3 sequence reads: CASSVSGPSYNEQFF. CDR3 in DNA: TGTGCCAGCAGCGTCAGCGGGCCCTCCTACAATGAGCAGTTCTTC.

This clone was detected a few times. This chain links TRBV9 with TRBJ2-1; D possibly corresponds to TRBD2 (7 bases). Trimming took off 3 bases at V and 14 bases at J, with 15 bases between the two ends. Germline V CDR1 and CDR2: SGDLS, YYNGEE. The CDR3 is 12 residues long. The CDR3 is CASSDSRGREFF. CDR3 bases: TGTGCCAGCAGCGATTCAAGGGGGAGGGAGTTCTTC.

V is TRBV10-3 and J is TRBJ2-1; D is unresolved. With 0 bases removed from V and 0 bases from J, the gap between germline ends came to 9 bases. CDR1 ENHRY and CDR2 SYGVKD come from the germline V gene. CDR3 size: 16 residues. In DNA form, the CDR3 reads TGTGCCATCAGTGAGTCCAACCCGAGCTCCTACAATGAGCAGTTCTTC. Protein sequence: CAISESNPSSYNEQFF.

This chain joins TRBV5-4 and TRBJ1-6; TRBD1 matches at 8 bases. Per germline, CDR1 SGHNT and CDR2 YYREEE (reference sequence). V was pared by 4 bases and J by 4 bases, with 4 bases of the junction left unmatched. CDR3 length: 15 residues. The CDR3 DNA follows: TGTGCCAGCAGCCCAGGACAGGGTTATAATTCACCCCTCCACTTT. This translates into CASSPGQGYNSPLHF.

This clone came up a few times. V gene TRBV4-2 combines with J gene TRBJ2-7; 12 bases align to TRBD2. This CDR3 contains 15 residues. Germline CDR1 and CDR2: LGHNA and YNFKEQ. Trimming removed 3 bases from V and 0 bases from J; junction bases left unmatched: 0. CDR3 protein: CASSQTSGSSYEQYF. CDR3 nucleotides: TGTGCCAGCAGCCAGACTAGCGGGAGCTCCTACGAGCAGTACTTC.

The chain combines TRBV19 with TRBJ1-5; the match to TRBD1 covers 12 bases. Per the germline V gene, CDR1 is LNHDA and CDR2 is SQIVND (reference sequence). The CDR3 is 15 residues long. With V trimmed by 7 bases and J by 6 bases, 7 bases remained unmatched. The CDR3 nucleotides read TGTGCCAGTACGGAGGGACAGGGGGCGAGTCAGCCCCAGCATTTT. Its protein product is CASTEGQGASQPQHF.

The chain links TRBV5-4 to TRBJ2-1; TRBD2 agrees at 10 bases. The CDR3 runs to 16 residues. V lost 0 bases and J lost 4; bases outside the gene matches: 4. Germline CDR1 and CDR2: SGHNT and YYREEE (reference sequence). The CDR3 loop is CASSLGSGGTYNEQFF. The CDR3, as DNA: TGTGCCAGCAGCTTGGGTAGCGGGGGGACTTACAATGAGCAGTTCTTC.

The genes are TRBV19 and TRBJ2-7; the match to TRBD1 covers 9 bases. The CDR3 runs to 17 residues. Trimming at V came to 6 bases and at J to 1 base, leaving 13 bases not matched to a gene. Looked up from germline, CDR1 is LNHDA and CDR2 is SQIVND (reference sequence). CDR3 in DNA: TGTGCCAGTAGCCCTGCGCCGGGACAGGGACCTTCCTACGAGCAGTACTTC. It is translated as CASSPAPGQGPSYEQYF.

V is TRBV6-5 and J is TRBJ2-5; D is perhaps TRBD1 or TRBD2 (5 bases each). V lost 5 bases and J lost 5, with 12 bases in between. The CDR3 contains 13 residues. Germline CDR1 is MNHEY and CDR2 is SVGAGI. The CDR3 here is CASSGWDGETQYF. The DNA for the CDR3 is TGTGCCAGCAGTGGCTGGGACGGCGAGACCCAGTACTTC.

The chain joins TRBV19 to TRBJ1-5, with D unresolved. Between the trimmed V and J ends, which lost 3 bases and 3 bases, there was a span of 9 bases. The CDR3 consists of 14 residues. Germline V gives CDR1 LNHDA, CDR2 SQIVND (reference sequence). CDR3 region: CASSMGGINQPQHF. The CDR3 DNA follows: TGTGCCAGTAGTATGGGCGGAATCAATCAGCCCCAGCATTTT. The variable domain in full, with the rest retrieved from reference TRBV19 and TRBJ1-5, is DGGITQSPKYLFRKEGQNVTLSCEQNLNHDAMYWYRQDPGQGLRLIYYSQIVNDFQKGDIAEGYSVSREKKESFPLTVTSAQKNPTAFYLCASSMGGINQPQHFGDGTRLSIL.

This clone showed up just a few times. The gene calls are TRBV27 and TRBJ1-4; no firm D call. Germline V gives CDR1 MNHEY, CDR2 SMNVEV (reference sequence). Trimming took 8 bases from V and 4 from J, leaving 14 bases between them. This CDR3 contains 14 residues. Here the CDR3 DNA reads TGTGCCAGCGGACCTTGGGCCGGTAATGAAAAACTGTTTTTT. Translating gives CASGPWAGNEKLFF.

The CDR3 loop reads CASSLYGYTYEQYF. The CDR3 DNA follows: TGTGCCAGCAGCTTGTACGGATACACCTACGAGCAGTACTTC. The chain carries TRBV5-6 and TRBJ2-7; D uncertain. The germline gives CDR1 SGHDT, CDR2 YYEEEE. With 1 base removed from V and 2 bases from J, the gap between germline ends came to 10 bases. CDR3 length equals 14 residues.

CDR3 DNA sequence: TGTGCCAGCAGCTTAGGGGTCTACGGACTCGGGGCAGATACGCAGTATTTT. Its translation is CASSLGVYGLGADTQYF. This chain links TRBV7-9 with TRBJ2-3, with D perhaps matching TRBD2 (5 bases). Trimming removed 1 base from V and 4 bases from J, with 18 bases in between. CDR1 is SEHNR and CDR2 is FQNEAQ in the germline V gene (reference sequence). The CDR3 contains 17 residues.

This clone was counted a single time. The V call is TRBV14, the J call TRBJ1-2; no reliable D call. The CDR3 length is 13 residues. Germline CDR1 is SGHDN and CDR2 is FVKESK. The ends were cut back, 1 base at V and 7 bases at J, with 10 bases in the middle. The CDR3 here is CASSQGPRSGYTF. In nucleotides, the CDR3 is TGTGCCAGCAGCCAAGGACCACGGAGTGGCTACACCTTC.

This clone appeared a few times. The chain carries TRBV13 and TRBJ2-7; no firm D call. Trimming shortened V by 1 base and J by 0 bases, and 16 bases separated the two germline ends. The CDR3 is 17 residues long. Germline CDR1 reads PRHDT; CDR2 reads FYEKMQ (reference sequence). CDR3 in DNA: TGTGCCAGCAGCTTAGAAAAATCGGCAGCGAACTCCTACGAGCAGTACTTC. It codes for CASSLEKSAANSYEQYF.

As DNA, the CDR3 is TGCGCCAGCAGCCCCCCATCTCCCCAGCATTTT. This sequence encodes CASSPPSPQHF. V is TRBV5-1 and J is TRBJ1-5; D unclear. Germline-derived CDR1 and CDR2 are SGHRS and YFSETQ. Trimming removed 4 bases at V and 10 bases at J, with 9 bases between. The length of the CDR3 is 11 residues.

CDR3 loop: CASSLIQGREKLFF. In DNA, the CDR3 is TGTGCCAGCAGCTTAATCCAGGGACGGGAAAAACTGTTTTTT. V and J are TRBV5-6 and TRBJ1-4; D perhaps matches TRBD1 (5 bases). CDR1 SGHDT and CDR2 YYEEEE come from the germline V gene. Trimming removed 2 bases from V and 8 bases from J, with 13 bases in between. The CDR3 is 14 amino acids.

This sequence joins TRBV29-1 and TRBJ1-2, with 10 bases identical to TRBD1. CDR1 and CDR2 from the germline V gene are SQVTM and ANQGSEA. CDR3 length: 13 residues. Trimming took 7 bases from V and 7 from J; bases not matched to a gene: 9. The CDR3 sequence is CSAGSDRGLGYTF. CDR3 sequence (DNA): TGCAGCGCCGGTTCAGACAGGGGGCTTGGCTACACCTTC.

This clone was counted a single time. This rearrangement joins TRBV5-1 to TRBJ2-5; 13 bases fit TRBD2. Germline assignment: CDR1 SGHRS and CDR2 YFSETQ. CDR3 length equals 15 residues. After removal of 4 bases from V and 2 bases from J, the junction contained 2 bases not matched to a gene. CDR3 protein: CASSRTSGGQETQYF. DNA of the CDR3: TGCGCCAGCAGCCGGACTAGCGGGGGTCAAGAGACCCAGTACTTC.

The chain recombines TRBV29-1 with TRBJ2-3, with 8 bases matching TRBD1. This CDR3 is 15 amino acids long. CDR1 is SQVTM, CDR2 ANQGSEA, per germline. Trimming at V came to 1 base and at J to 0 bases, leaving 3 bases not matched to a gene. CDR3 in amino acids: CSVEAGGWSTDTQYF. DNA for the CDR3: TGCAGCGTTGAAGCAGGGGGCTGGAGCACAGATACGCAGTATTTT.

This chain links TRBV28 with TRBJ2-6, with D possibly TRBD1 on 8 matching bases. V gave up 2 bases and J gave up 1 base, with 18 bases separating them. CDR3 length: 19 amino acids. The germline V gene encodes CDR1 MDHEN and CDR2 SYDVKM. The DNA of the CDR3 is TGTGCCAGCAGTTTAATGGGCGGACAGGGAGGGTCTGGGGCCAACGTCCTGACTTTC. Translating gives CASSLMGGQGGSGANVLTF.